This T cell receptor (beta chain) appears in the sequencing data of a study of human T cells and chemical hapten exposure. Each CDR3 protein gets one entry after TCRdb re-called the RACE reads with MiXCR. This sample has 360,000 or so distinct CDR3 sequences, with about 6% found just once. This clonotype was seen only a few times. This CDR3 spans 15 amino acids. In germline, CDR1 is SGHRS, CDR2 YFSETQ. J lost 5 bases, V lost 2 bases, and 6 bases had no gene match. The sample's time point: patch test 2, 6 weeks after DPC sensitization. Regarding treatment: therapeutic diphenylcyclopropenone sensitization with weekly scalp DPC.

The sample in question was whole blood, obtained in connection with sensitization to the hapten diphenylcyclopropenone (DPC). The chain couples TRBV5-1 to TRBJ2-3; 9 bases are shared with TRBD2. This receptor was taken from a woman aged 18-30 years with alopecia areata. Some clones in this sample may be carry-over from other donors' samples. CDR3: CASSFRGGAGDTQYF. The CDR3 region has the DNA TGCGCCAGCAGCTTTCGCGGGGGGGCCGGAGATACGCAGTATTTT.